This TCR beta chain originates from a study of T cells in Graves' hyperthyroidism and ophthalmopathy. Amplification targeted TCR beta CDR3 regions from RNA transcripts. During a first-round RT-PCR of the TCR CDR3, the HTBI primer set was used. Each CDR3 protein gets one entry after TCRdb re-called the multiplex PCR reads with MiXCR. Among about 410,000 distinct CDR3 sequences, roughly 14% were seen once, and the ten largest hold roughly an eighth. Ophthalmopathy in the patients scored at least 3 on Clinical Activity Score and at least 4 on NOSPECS grade, lasting under 3 months. This CDR3 spans 14 amino acids. Germline trimming cut 3 bases from V and 7 bases from J; bases unmatched to any gene: 5. Per the germline V gene, CDR1 is MRHNA and CDR2 is SNTAGT. Study-level points and caveats: Blood held most thyroid clonotypes expanded above 0.001 frequency. Stable hyperthyroidism and ophthalmopathy were separated using 13 V-J signatures.

A few counts support this clonotype. The antigen remains unidentified. This sequence originates from a man between 18 and 35 years old with Graves' ophthalmopathy. Input material: blood. The chain recombines TRBV6-4 with TRBJ2-3; 9 bases align to TRBD1. DNA of the CDR3: TGTGCCAGCAGTGAGGGGACAGGGATGAATACGCAGTATTTT. Protein sequence: CASSEGTGMNTQYF.